This T cell receptor (beta chain) was sequenced in a study of CD8+CD57+ T cells in acquired aplastic anemia (dated by TCRdb to 2016 to 2018). At the level of the whole study: Extracted DNA from sorted CD4+ and CD8+ cells averaged around 3.3 ug, ranging from roughly 0.2 to 30 ug. CD8+CD57+ expansion was defined as a frequency above the mean frequency observed in healthy subjects. The paper as a whole reports these results and caveats: Fewer than 35 CD8+ CDR3 sequences were found to be shared between patients and controls, but these sequences appeared to be highly expressed in patients and within the immunodominant clones of the patients. No significant difference in CD8+ Simpson's diversity was found between patients and healthy controls (P=0.060).

The patients picked for sequencing were ones in whom flow cytometry had shown an expansion of CD8+CD57+ cells. Every patient had severe acquired aplastic anemia, diagnosed using the International Study of Aplastic Anemia and Agranulocytosis and Camitta criteria. Patients had received no therapy at the time of blood sampling. TCR repertoires of sorted CD4+ and CD8+ blood T cells from severe aplastic anemia patients and healthy subjects were deep-sequenced in the study. In the USA, patient enrollment took place under clinicaltrials.gov protocols 00001620, 01623167, 00001397, 00071045, 00081523 and 00961064. Ficoll-Paque density gradient centrifugation was used to isolate peripheral blood mononuclear cells. Before DNA was extracted, CD4+ and CD8+ T cells were sorted using either FACS or magnetic beads. The CDR3 runs 13 amino acids, cysteine and phenylalanine included. The DNA shown is the 39-base CDR3, in frame from base 1. CDR1 and CDR2, looked up from the germline V gene, are SGHTA and FQGNSA. V gives up 2 bases and J gives up 4 bases, and the segment between their germline ends measures 8 bases.

Profiling of TCR beta VDJ combinations and CDR3 sequences used genomic DNA as the template. TCR repertoire sequencing was run on an Illumina HiSeq 2000. The published analysis was carried out like this. TRBV/TRBJ rearrangement plots, CDR3 size and DJ length profiles, and Simpson's diversity index were used to assess repertoires. The most abundant DNA sequence in the deep sequencing data was defined as the immunodominant clone. CDR3 amino acid sequences were checked for sharing between subjects and were compared against published repertoires and the VDJdb database. The raw public data were reprocessed by TCRdb itself: fastp quality trimming at Q25, MiXCR clonotype calling, in-frame beta chains only. Rows merge per CDR3 protein into single entries with the most common DNA and genes. In this record, the V and J calls reflect TCRdb's handling and not the investigators' own analysis. The sample table contains some 180,000 distinct CDR3 sequences; only one count was recorded for less than 65% of them. The ten largest clones capture approximately 42% of the sample.

A few counts support this clonotype. Its antigen is not yet known. No base quality values were provided; no much bigger clone lies one nucleotide off. The source material was sorted CD4+, CD8+, or CD8+CD57+ T cells (not recorded which) from PBMCs. The receptor chain draws on TRBV7-2 and TRBJ2-5; a tentative D match to TRBD2 spans 5 bases. The receptor's source is a human donor with aplastic anemia. The DNA sequence is TGTGCCAGCAGCTTAAGGGCGGGAGAGACCCAGTACTTC. Translated, this gives CASSLRAGETQYF.